Sequencing of this T cell receptor (beta chain) was carried out in a study of blood T cell repertoires in COVID-19. Sequenced by immunoSEQ multiplex PCR; TCRdb stores in-frame clones only, minus some. This sample has about 110,000 clones, with more than 65% found just once. The receptor comes from an elderly woman with active or convalescent COVID-19. Sequencing used peripheral blood.

This chain's CDR3 is CASSLEGAGLYEQYF. The DNA of the CDR3 is TGTGCCAGCAGTTTGGAGGGGGCCGGACTCTACGAGCAGTACTTC. The J gene is TRBJ2-7, the V gene TRBV28; tentative D call: TRBD1 (7 bases). The V gene lost 3 bases and the J gene lost 3 bases, with 15 bases spanning the gap. In germline, CDR1 is MDHEN, CDR2 SYDVKM. The CDR3 has 15 amino acids.